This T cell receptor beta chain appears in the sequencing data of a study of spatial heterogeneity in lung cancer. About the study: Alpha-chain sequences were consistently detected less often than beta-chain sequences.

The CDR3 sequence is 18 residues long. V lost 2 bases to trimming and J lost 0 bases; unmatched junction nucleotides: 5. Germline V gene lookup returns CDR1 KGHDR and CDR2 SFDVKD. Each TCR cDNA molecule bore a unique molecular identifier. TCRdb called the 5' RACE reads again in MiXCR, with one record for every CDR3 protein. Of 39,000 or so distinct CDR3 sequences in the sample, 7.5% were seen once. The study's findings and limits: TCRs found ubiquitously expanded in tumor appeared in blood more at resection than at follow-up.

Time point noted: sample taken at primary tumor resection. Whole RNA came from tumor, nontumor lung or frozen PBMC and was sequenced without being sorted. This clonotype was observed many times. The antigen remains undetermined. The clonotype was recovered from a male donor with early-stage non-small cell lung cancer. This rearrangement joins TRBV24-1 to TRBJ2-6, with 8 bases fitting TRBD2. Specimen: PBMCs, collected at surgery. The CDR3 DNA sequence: TGTGCCACCAGTGATTCCATAGCGGGGAACTCTGGGGCCAACGTCCTGACTTTC. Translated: CATSDSIAGNSGANVLTF.